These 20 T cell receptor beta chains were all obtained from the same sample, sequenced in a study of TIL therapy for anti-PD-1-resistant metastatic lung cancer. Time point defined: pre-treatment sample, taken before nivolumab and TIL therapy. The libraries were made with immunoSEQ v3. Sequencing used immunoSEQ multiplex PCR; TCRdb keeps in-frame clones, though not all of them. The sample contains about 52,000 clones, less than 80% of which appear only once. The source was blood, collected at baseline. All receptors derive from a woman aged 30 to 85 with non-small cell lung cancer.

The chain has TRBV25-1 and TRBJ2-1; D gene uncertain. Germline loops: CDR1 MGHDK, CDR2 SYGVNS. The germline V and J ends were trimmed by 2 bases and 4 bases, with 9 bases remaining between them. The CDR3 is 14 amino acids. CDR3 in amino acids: CASSEEKGYNEQFF. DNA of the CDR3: TGTGCCAGCAGTGAAGAGAAGGGATACAATGAGCAGTTCTTC.

CDR3: CASSDPRRQIRNEQFF. The CDR3 DNA reads TGTGCCAGCAGCGATCCCCGTAGGCAGATTCGCAATGAGCAGTTCTTC. J is TRBJ2-1 and V is TRBV9; D remains unclear. In germline, CDR1 is SGDLS, CDR2 YYNGEE. The V end was cut by 3 bases, the J end by 6 bases, with 19 bases between. This CDR3 is built from 16 residues. The whole variable domain, filled in from reference TRBV9 and TRBJ2-1, reads DSGVTQTPKHLITATGQRVTLRCSPRSGDLSVYWYQQSLDQGLQFLIQYYNGEERAKGNILERFSAQQFPDLHSELNLSSLELGDSALYFCASSDPRRQIRNEQFFGPGTRLTVL.

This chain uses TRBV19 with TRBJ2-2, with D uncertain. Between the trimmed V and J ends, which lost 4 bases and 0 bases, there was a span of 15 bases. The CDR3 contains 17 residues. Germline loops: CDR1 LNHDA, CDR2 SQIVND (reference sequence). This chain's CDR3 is CASSTPSRRANTGELFF. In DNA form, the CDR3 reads TGTGCCAGTAGTACTCCCTCCCGACGCGCGAACACCGGGGAGCTGTTTTTT.

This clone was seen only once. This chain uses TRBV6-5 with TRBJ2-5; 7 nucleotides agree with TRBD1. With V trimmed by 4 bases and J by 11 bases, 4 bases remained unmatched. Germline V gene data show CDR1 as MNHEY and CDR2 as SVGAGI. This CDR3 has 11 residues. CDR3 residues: CASSWTGSQYF. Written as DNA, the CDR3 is TGTGCCAGCAGTTGGACAGGCTCGCAGTACTTC.

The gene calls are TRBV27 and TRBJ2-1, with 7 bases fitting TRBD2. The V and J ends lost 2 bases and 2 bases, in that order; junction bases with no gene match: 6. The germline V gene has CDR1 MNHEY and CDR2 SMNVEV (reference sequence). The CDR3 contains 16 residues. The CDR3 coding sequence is TGTGCCAGCAGTTTACGGCGGAGCGGGGCCTACAATGAGCAGTTCTTC. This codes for CASSLRRSGAYNEQFF.

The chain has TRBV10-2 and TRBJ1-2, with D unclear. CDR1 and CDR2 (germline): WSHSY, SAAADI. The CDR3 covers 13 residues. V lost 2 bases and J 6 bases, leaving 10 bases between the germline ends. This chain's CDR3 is CASSEGVANGYTF. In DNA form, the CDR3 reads TGCGCCAGCAGTGAGGGGGTCGCCAATGGCTACACCTTC.

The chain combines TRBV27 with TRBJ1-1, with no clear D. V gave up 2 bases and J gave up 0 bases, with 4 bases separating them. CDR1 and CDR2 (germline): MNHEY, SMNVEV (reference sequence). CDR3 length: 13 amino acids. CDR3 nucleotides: TGTGCCAGCAGTTTAATCATGAACACTGAAGCTTTCTTT. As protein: CASSLIMNTEAFF.

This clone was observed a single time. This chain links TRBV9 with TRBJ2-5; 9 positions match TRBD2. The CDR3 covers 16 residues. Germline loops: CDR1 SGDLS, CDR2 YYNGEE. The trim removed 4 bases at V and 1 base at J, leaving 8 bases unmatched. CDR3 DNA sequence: TGTGCCAGCAGCCCCGGGGTAGCGGGGGCCCAAGAGACCCAGTACTTC. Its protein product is CASSPGVAGAQETQYF. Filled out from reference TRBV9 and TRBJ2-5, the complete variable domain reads DSGVTQTPKHLITATGQRVTLRCSPRSGDLSVYWYQQSLDQGLQFLIQYYNGEERAKGNILERFSAQQFPDLHSELNLSSLELGDSALYFCASSPGVAGAQETQYFGPGTRLLVL.

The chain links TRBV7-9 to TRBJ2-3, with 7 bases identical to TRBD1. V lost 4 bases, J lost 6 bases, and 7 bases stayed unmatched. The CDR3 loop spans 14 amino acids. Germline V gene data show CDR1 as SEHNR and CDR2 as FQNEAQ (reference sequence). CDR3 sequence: CASSWDRAQDTQYF. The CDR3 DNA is TGTGCCAGCAGCTGGGACAGAGCCCAGGATACGCAGTATTTT.

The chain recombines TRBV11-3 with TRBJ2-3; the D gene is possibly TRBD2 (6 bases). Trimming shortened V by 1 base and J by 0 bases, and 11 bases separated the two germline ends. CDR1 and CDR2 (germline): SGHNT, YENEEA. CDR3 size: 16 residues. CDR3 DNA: TGTGCCAGCAGCTTAGGAACTAGCCATAGCACAGATACGCAGTATTTT. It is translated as CASSLGTSHSTDTQYF.

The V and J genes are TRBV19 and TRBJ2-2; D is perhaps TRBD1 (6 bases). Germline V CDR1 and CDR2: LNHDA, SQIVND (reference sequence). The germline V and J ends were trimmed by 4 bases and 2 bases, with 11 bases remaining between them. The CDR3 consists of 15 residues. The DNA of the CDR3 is TGTGCCAGTAGTACCCGACAGGCCAACACCGGGGAGCTGTTTTTT. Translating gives CASSTRQANTGELFF. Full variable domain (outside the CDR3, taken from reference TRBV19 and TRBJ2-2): DGGITQSPKYLFRKEGQNVTLSCEQNLNHDAMYWYRQDPGQGLRLIYYSQIVNDFQKGDIAEGYSVSREKKESFPLTVTSAQKNPTAFYLCASSTRQANTGELFFGEGSRLTVL.

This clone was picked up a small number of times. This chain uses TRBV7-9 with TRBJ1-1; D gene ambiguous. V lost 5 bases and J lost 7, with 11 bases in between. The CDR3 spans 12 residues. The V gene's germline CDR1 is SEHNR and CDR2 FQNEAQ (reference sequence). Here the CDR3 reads CASSPPWGEAFF. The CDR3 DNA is TGTGCCAGCAGCCCACCTTGGGGTGAAGCTTTCTTT.

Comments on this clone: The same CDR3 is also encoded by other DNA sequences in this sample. The CDR3 DNA reads as TGCGCCAGCAGCTTGGGGCAAGAGACCCAGTACTTC. It yields the protein CASSLGQETQYF. This chain uses TRBV5-1 with TRBJ2-5; D gene uncertain. The germline V and J ends were trimmed by 0 bases and 2 bases, with 2 bases remaining between them. Germline values: CDR1 SGHRS, CDR2 YFSETQ. This CDR3 has 12 amino acids.

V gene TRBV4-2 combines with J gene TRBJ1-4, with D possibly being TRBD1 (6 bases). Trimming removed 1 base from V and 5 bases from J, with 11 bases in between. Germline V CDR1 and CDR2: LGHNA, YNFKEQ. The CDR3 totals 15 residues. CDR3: CASSQARTENEKLFF. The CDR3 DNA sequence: TGTGCCAGCAGCCAAGCCCGGACAGAGAATGAAAAACTGTTTTTT.

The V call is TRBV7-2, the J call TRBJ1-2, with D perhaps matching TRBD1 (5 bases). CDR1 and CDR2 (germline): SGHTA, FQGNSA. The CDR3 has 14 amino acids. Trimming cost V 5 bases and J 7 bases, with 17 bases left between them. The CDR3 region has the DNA TGTGCCAGCAGCGCACGAAGGGGTCAGGGTGGCTACACCTTC. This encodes CASSARRGQGGYTF.

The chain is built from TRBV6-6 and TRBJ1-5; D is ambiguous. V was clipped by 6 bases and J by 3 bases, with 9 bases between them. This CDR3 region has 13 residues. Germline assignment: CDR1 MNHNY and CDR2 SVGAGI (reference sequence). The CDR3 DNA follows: TGTGCCAGCAGCAGTAACAACAATCAGCCCCAGCATTTT. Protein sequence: CASSSNNNQPQHF.

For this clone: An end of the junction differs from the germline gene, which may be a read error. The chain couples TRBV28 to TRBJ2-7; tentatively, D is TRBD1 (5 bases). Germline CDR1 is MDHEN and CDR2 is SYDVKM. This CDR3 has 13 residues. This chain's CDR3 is CASSSTASYEQCF. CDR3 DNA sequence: TGTGCCAGCAGTTCGACAGCATCCTACGAGCAGTGCTTC.

As DNA, the CDR3 is TGCGCCAGCAGCTCGACAGGTCCCTCTCAGTACTTC. Its protein product is CASSSTGPSQYF. The rearrangement uses TRBV5-1 and TRBJ2-7, with D possibly being TRBD1 (6 bases). The CDR3 extends over 12 amino acids. Trimming shortened V by 3 bases and J by 10 bases, and 14 bases separated the two germline ends. Germline-derived CDR1 and CDR2 are SGHRS and YFSETQ.

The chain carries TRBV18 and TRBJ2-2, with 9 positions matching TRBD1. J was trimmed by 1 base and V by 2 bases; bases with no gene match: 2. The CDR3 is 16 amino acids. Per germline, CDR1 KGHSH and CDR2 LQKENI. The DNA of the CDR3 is TGTGCCAGCTCACCAGCGGGACAGGGGAACACCGGGGAGCTGTTTTTT. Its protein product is CASSPAGQGNTGELFF.

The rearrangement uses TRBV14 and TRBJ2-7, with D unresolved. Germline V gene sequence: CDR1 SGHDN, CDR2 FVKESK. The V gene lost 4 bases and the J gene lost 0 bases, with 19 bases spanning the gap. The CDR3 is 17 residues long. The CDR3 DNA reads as TGTGCCAGCAGCCCCGAGCCTCCAGGTTCCACCTCCTACGAGCAGTACTTC. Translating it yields CASSPEPPGSTSYEQYF. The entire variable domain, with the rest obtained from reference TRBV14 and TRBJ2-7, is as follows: EAGVTQFPSHSVIEKGQTVTLRCDPISGHDNLYWYRRVMGKEIKFLLHFVKESKQDESGMPNNRFLAERTGGTYSTLKVQPAELEDSGVYFCASSPEPPGSTSYEQYFGPGTRLTVT.